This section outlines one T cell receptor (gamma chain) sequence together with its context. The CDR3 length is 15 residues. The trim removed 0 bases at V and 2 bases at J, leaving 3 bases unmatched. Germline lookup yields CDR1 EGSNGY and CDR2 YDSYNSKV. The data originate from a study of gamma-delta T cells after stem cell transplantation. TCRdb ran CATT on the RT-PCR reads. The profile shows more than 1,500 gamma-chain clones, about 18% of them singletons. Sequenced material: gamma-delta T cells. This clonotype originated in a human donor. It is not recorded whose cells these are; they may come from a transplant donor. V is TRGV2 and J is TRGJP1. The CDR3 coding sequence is TGTGCCACCTGGGACGGGCCCACCACTGGTTGGTTCAAGATATTT. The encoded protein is CATWDGPTTGWFKIF.